This TCR beta chain was observed in a study of blood T cell repertoires in COVID-19 (dated by TCRdb to the early 2020s). For context, the study as a whole: The collaborator samples originated in the United States, Italy and Spain and spanned the acute and convalescent phases of COVID-19. The dataset comprised deeply sampled blood TCRbeta repertoires from subjects exposed to, actively infected with, or recovered from COVID-19. The prospective study material was composed of cDNA or gDNA derived from T cells, B-cell-depleted T cells, or PBMCs. The samples were drawn from the first 160 participants of the ongoing ImmuneRACE study and from 1,200 or so subjects provided by 6 global collaborators. HLA class I and class II types, where available, came from metadata supplied by the sample provider rather than from assay-based typing. The repertoires were made available in a free public database intended to serve as a resource for research on the immune response to SARS-CoV-2. Sample metadata almost always included a de-identified subject ID, COVID-19 status, age in years and sex.

Study-level results and caveats: Clinical and demographic metadata were provided uncurated, with the amount varying by source and participant.

Reading the germline V gene (reference sequence) gives CDR1 LNHNV and CDR2 YYDKDF. V lost 1 base and J lost 0 bases; the stretch between them is 15 bases long. The CDR3 covers 17 residues, taking in both the cysteine and the phenylalanine. Only the CDR3 portion is preserved as DNA: 51 bases, with reading frame beginning at the first base. In the prospective study, participants were roughly 18 to 95 years old, resided in about two dozen geographic areas of the United States, and were enrolled through a virtual design. In the prospective study, cohorts were assigned on the basis of participant-reported clinical history obtained from a screening survey and a study questionnaire. Recovered participants in ImmuneRACE Cohort 3 were defined as having two consecutive negative NP/OP PCR tests, clearance from a healthcare professional, or resolution of symptoms. Mobile phlebotomists in the prospective study collected whole blood, serum and a nasopharyngeal or oropharyngeal swab from every participant. Participants in the prospective study had the option to provide additional blood draws and questionnaires over a roughly 2-month period. Before DNA extraction, blood samples from the prospective study were shipped at room temperature or frozen.

TCRbeta CDR3 regions were amplified from genomic DNA by means of the immunoSEQ Assay, a bias-controlled multiplex PCR. The authors processed their data as follows. The number of nucleated cells in each sample was estimated from the amplification of reference gene primers within the assay. To quantify the absolute abundance of each unique TCRbeta CDR3 rearrangement, sequence reads were collapsed and filtered. For each sample, productive Simpson clonality was calculated as the square root of Simpson's diversity index over productive rearrangements. The table comes from immuneACCESS by way of TCRdb, which keeps in-frame sequences with V and J called. Part of the clones is missing from these tables; in studies checked, under half for an unresolved V gene and the rest for unknown reasons. V, J and clone size are taken as reported in that table, and D and trimming were inferred from the DNA itself. Present in this sample are 110,000 to 150,000 clones, 70% to 90% of which were seen just once. The ten biggest clones cover roughly 3.9% of the sample.

Comments on this clone: Its specific antigen is unknown. Base qualities were left out, and no much larger clone turns up one base away.

This receptor was taken from a man aged 50-59 years who had recovered from COVID-19. The sequence links TRBV15 to TRBJ2-5, with TRBD1 perhaps the D gene, on 6 matching bases. The source material was PBMCs or T cells enriched from blood (not recorded which). The DNA is TGTGCCACCAGCAGAGTCTTAAGGACAGTGTACCAAGAGACCCAGTACTTC. This translates into CATSRVLRTVYQETQYF.